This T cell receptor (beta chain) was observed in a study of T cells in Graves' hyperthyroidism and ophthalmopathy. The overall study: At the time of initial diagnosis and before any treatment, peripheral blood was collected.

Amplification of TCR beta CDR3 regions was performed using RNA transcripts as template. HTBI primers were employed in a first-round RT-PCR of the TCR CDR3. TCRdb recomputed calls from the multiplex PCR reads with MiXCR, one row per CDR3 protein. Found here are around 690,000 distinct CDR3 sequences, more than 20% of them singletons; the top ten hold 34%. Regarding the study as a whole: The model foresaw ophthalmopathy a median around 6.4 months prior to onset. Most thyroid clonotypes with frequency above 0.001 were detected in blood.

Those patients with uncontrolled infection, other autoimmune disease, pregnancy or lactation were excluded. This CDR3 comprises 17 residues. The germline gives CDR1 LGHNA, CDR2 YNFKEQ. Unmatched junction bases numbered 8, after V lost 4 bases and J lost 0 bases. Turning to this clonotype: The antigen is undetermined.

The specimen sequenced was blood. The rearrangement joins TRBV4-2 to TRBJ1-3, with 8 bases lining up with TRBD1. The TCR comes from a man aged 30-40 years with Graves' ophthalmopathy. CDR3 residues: CASSRGQGGGSGNTIYF. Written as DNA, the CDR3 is TGTGCCAGCAGCCGAGGACAGGGAGGTGGCTCTGGAAACACCATATATTTT.